This TCR beta chain was sequenced during a study of blood T cell repertoires in COVID-19. About the research overall: Sources were T cells, B-cell-depleted T cells, or PBMCs; the material itself was cDNA or gDNA.

Measured with immunoSEQ multiplex PCR; TCRdb has only the in-frame clones, and not every one. The sample consists of hundreds of thousands of clones, around 90% of them appearing once. Trimming at V came to 6 bases and at J to 0 bases, leaving 4 bases not matched to a gene. Germline V gene lookup returns CDR1 MNHEY and CDR2 SVGAGI. The CDR3 contains 15 residues. The rearrangement joins TRBV6-5 to TRBJ1-2; 10 nucleotides line up with TRBD1. The sequenced sample consisted of PBMCs or T cells enriched from blood (not recorded which). This receptor was identified in a man in his 60s who had recovered from COVID-19. The chain's CDR3 is CASSFGQGANYGYTF. The DNA of the CDR3 is TGTGCCAGCAGCTTTGGACAGGGGGCTAACTATGGCTACACCTTC.